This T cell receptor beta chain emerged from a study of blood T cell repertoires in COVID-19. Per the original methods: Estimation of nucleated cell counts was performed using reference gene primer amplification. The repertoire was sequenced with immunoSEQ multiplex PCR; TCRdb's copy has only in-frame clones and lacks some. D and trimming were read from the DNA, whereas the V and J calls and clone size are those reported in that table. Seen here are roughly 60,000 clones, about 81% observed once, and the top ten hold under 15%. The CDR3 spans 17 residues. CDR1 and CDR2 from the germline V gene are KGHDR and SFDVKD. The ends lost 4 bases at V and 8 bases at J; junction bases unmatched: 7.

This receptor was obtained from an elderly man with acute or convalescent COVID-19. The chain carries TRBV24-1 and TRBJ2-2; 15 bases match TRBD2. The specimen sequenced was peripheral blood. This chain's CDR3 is CATSDSRTSGGAGELFF. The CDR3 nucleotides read TGTGCCACCAGTGACTCCCGGACTAGCGGGGGGGCAGGGGAGCTGTTTTTT.